The present TCR beta chain was sequenced within a study of blood T cell repertoires in COVID-19. Study details: Spain, Italy and the United States supplied samples that represented acute and convalescent COVID-19. PBMCs, B-cell-depleted T cells, or T cells were the source of the cDNA or gDNA that made up the material.

Germline trimming cut 4 bases from V and 2 bases from J; bases unmatched to any gene: 5. This CDR3 is built from 14 residues. Looked up from germline, CDR1 is KGHSH and CDR2 is LQKENI. The authors' processing: Amplification from reference gene primers served as the basis for estimated nucleated cell counts. Only in-frame clones appear in the TCRdb table, and some are missing; sequencing was by immunoSEQ multiplex PCR. The DNA gave D and trimming, while V, J and clone size come from that table. The sample has under 90,000 clones, approximately 83% seen once. Sequenced input: peripheral blood. The rearrangement links TRBV18 to TRBJ2-7, with 7 bases lining up with TRBD2. This sequence was found in a man of 80 years or more with acute or convalescent COVID-19. The CDR3 here is CASSREGHPYEQYF. The CDR3 DNA reads as TGTGCCAGCTCACGGGAGGGCCACCCCTACGAGCAGTACTTC.